The T cell receptor beta chain under discussion was sequenced for a study of T cells after yellow fever vaccination. Study-wide points: The CD4 compartment and the CD8 compartment contained a small share of clonotypes in common. The booster response re-showed most primary clones: 96% CD4, more than 80% CD8. FACS-sorted repertoires might harbor abundant contaminating clonotypes from the bulk population.

The CDR3 length is 16 residues. Trimming took 5 bases from V and 0 from J; bases not matched to a gene: 1. Germline V lookup: CDR1 SGHTA, CDR2 FQGNSA. In this sample, this clonotype turned up a few times. The antigen remains undetermined. TCRdb passed the 5' RACE reads through MiXCR, listing each CDR3 protein once. This sample carries about 260,000 distinct CDR3 sequences, 10% to 15% of them seen once, and the ten largest clones take about 0.54%. J is TRBJ2-5 and V is TRBV7-2; 15 bases match TRBD2. This TCR was sampled from a man aged 30 to 45 who received the YFV17D yellow fever vaccine. This material consisted of CD4+ T cells sorted from PBMCs, taken 45 days after the yellow fever booster vaccination. In nucleotides, the CDR3 is TGTGCCAGCAGCGGGACTAGCGGGAGGAACCAAGAGACCCAGTACTTC. Protein sequence: CASSGTSGRNQETQYF.